This T cell receptor beta chain was observed in a study of draining lymph node invasion in breast cancer. Turning to the study itself: Flow cytometry for EpCAM/CD45 confirmed the node was metastatic.

Sorting for CD4+ CD45RA- CD25high cells yielded memory regulatory T cells. Regarding the study as a whole: Whether converted Tregs arise in one organ or recirculate remains unresolved.

TCRdb passed the bulk RNA-seq reads through MiXCR, listing each CDR3 protein once. This sample has around 2,700 distinct CDR3 sequences, with more than 55% found just once. Germline V lookup: CDR1 MNHNS, CDR2 SASEGT. V dropped 7 bases and J dropped 2 bases, with 17 bases sitting between them. There are 15 residues in the CDR3. This clonotype was picked up one time. Its antigen is currently unknown. The chain recombines TRBV6-1 with TRBJ1-1; D uncertain. The sequenced sample consisted of sorted memory Tregs from a lymph node. The source is a female donor with luminal breast cancer. DNA of the CDR3: TGTGCCAGCACCAGCCCATGGCAGTTAAACACTGAAGCTTTCTTT. Protein sequence: CASTSPWQLNTEAFF.